This T cell receptor (beta chain) was sequenced during a study of cytomegalovirus exposure and HLA in healthy donors. J was trimmed by 6 bases and V by 6 bases; bases with no gene match: 4. Germline V gene lookup returns CDR1 MDHEN and CDR2 SYDVKM. The CDR3 is 14 residues long. The primer mix had 60 Vbeta and 13 Jbeta primers. TCRdb's copy holds only in-frame clones and misses some; the assay was immunoSEQ multiplex PCR. The table has about 150,000 clones, roughly three quarters seen once. The chain couples TRBV28 to TRBJ2-1; TRBD1 matches 11 bases. The TCR originated in a man between 60 and 70 years old in good health and CMV-seronegative. Specimen: PBMCs. CDR3 sequence reads: CASSGGTGGNEQFF. In nucleotides, the CDR3 is TGTGCCAGCAGCGGCGGGACAGGGGGCAATGAGCAGTTCTTC. Combining the CDR3 with reference TRBV28 and TRBJ2-1 gives the whole variable domain DVKVTQSSRYLVKRTGEKVFLECVQDMDHENMFWYRQDPGLGLRLIYFSYDVKMKEKGDIPEGYSVSREKKERFSLILESASTNQTSMYLCASSGGTGGNEQFFGPGTRLTVL.